In its sample, the clone carrying this T cell receptor beta chain was seen many times. Its target is unknown. Libraries for TCR beta were made by quantitative 5'-RACE with molecular barcodes. TCRdb reanalysed the 5' RACE reads using MiXCR and keeps one entry per CDR3 protein. The repertoire consists of 250,000 or so distinct CDR3 sequences, with 15% to 20% occurring once and the leading ten covering 25% to 40%. This specimen belongs to a study of CD8 T cells in ankylosing spondylitis. Points from the study as a whole: Matched ankylosing spondylitis synovial fluid reportedly showed significant enrichment of disease-linked clones.

The CDR3 is made up of 15 amino acids. V shed 4 bases and J 4 bases; nucleotides not matched to a gene: 7. Germline V gene sequence: CDR1 SNHLY, CDR2 FYNNEI. J is TRBJ1-2 and V is TRBV2; TRBD1 agrees at 9 bases. The clonotype was recovered from a male donor with ankylosing spondylitis or in good health (not recorded which). Input material: blood, either unsorted or a sorted T cell fraction (not recorded which). The CDR3 DNA sequence: TGTGCCAGCAGTGGCCCGGGACAGGGTGGCTATGGCTACACCTTC. This translates into CASSGPGQGGYGYTF.